This T cell receptor (beta chain) originates from a study of blood T cell repertoires in COVID-19. About the study: Acute and convalescent COVID-19 specimens originated in the United States, Italy and Spain.

The CDR3 spans 15 residues. Per germline, CDR1 SGHAT and CDR2 FQNNGV. Deletions cut 4 bases from V and 0 bases from J, with 12 bases between. In the study's own analysis: Reference gene primer amplification yielded estimated nucleated cell counts. TCRdb's copy holds only in-frame clones and misses some; the assay was immunoSEQ multiplex PCR. The DNA gave D and trimming, while V, J and clone size come from that table. Of about 260,000 clones listed, approximately 88% are singletons. The sequence came from a human donor in a cohort sampled during active COVID-19. The chain carries TRBV11-2 and TRBJ2-5, with D perhaps matching TRBD1 (6 bases). The sample taken for sequencing was peripheral blood. The CDR3 reads CASSSTTGYQETQYF. The DNA for the CDR3 is TGTGCCAGCAGCTCCACCACAGGGTACCAAGAGACCCAGTACTTC.